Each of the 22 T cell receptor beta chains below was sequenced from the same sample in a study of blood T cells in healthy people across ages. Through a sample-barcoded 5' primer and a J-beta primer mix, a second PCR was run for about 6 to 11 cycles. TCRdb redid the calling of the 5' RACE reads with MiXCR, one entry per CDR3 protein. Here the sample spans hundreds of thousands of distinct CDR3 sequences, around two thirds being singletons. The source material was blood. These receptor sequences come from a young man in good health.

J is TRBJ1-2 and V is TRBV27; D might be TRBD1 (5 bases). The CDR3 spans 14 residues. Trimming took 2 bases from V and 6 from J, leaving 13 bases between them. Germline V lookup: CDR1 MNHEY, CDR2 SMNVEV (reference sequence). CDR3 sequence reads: CASSLSPGTNGYTF. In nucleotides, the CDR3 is TGTGCCAGCAGTTTAAGTCCAGGGACTAATGGCTACACCTTC.

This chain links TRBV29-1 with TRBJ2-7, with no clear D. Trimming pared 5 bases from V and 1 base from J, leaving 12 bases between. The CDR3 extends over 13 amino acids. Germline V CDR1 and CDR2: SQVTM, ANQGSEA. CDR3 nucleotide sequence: TGCAGCGTTTATAACCCTCCATCCTACGAGCAGTACTTC. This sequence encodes CSVYNPPSYEQYF.

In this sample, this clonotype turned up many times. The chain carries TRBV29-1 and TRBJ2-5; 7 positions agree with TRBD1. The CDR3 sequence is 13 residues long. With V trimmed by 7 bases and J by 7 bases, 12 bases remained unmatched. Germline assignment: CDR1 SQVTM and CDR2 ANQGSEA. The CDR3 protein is CSGSPTGSGTQYF. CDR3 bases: TGCAGCGGCTCCCCGACAGGGTCCGGGACCCAGTACTTC.

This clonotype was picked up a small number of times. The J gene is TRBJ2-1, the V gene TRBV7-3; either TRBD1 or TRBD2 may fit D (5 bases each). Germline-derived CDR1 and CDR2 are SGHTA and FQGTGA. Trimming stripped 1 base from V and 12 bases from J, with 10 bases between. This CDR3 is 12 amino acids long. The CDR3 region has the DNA TGTGCCAGCAGCTTAAGGCAGGGACGGCAGTTCTTC. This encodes CASSLRQGRQFF.

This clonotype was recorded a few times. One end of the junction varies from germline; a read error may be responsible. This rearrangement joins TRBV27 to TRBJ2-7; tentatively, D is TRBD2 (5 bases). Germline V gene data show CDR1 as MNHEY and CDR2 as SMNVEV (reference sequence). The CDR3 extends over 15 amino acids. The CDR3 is CASSLSGGLSYEQYF. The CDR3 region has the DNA TGTGCCAGCAGCTTATCAGGAGGTCTTTCCTACGAGCAGTACTTC.

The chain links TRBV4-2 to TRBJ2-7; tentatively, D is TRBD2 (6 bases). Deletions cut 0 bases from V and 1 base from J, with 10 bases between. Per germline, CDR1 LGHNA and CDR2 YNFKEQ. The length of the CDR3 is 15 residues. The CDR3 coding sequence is TGTGCCAGCAGCCAAGAGGGGGGTCTATCCTACGAGCAGTACTTC. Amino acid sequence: CASSQEGGLSYEQYF.

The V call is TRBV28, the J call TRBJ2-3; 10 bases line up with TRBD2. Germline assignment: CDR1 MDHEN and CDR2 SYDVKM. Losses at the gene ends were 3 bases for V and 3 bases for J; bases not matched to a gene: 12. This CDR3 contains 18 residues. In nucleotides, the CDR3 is TGTGCCAGCAGTTTCCTAGCGGGGGATGTCCTCGGGACAGATACGCAGTATTTT. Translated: CASSFLAGDVLGTDTQYF. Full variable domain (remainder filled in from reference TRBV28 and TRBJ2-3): DVKVTQSSRYLVKRTGEKVFLECVQDMDHENMFWYRQDPGLGLRLIYFSYDVKMKEKGDIPEGYSVSREKKERFSLILESASTNQTSMYLCASSFLAGDVLGTDTQYFGPGTRLTVL.

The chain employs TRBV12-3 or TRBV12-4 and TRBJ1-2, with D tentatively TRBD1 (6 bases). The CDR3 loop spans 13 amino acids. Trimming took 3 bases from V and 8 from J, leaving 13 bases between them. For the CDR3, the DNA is TGTGCCAGCAGTTTTTTCGCAGGGGACGGCTACACCTTC. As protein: CASSFFAGDGYTF.

CDR3 sequence reads: CASGPLWGWPYEQYF. In DNA form, the CDR3 reads TGTGCCAGCGGCCCTCTCTGGGGATGGCCCTACGAGCAGTACTTC. The chain employs TRBV28 and TRBJ2-7; D not certain. Germline lookup yields CDR1 MDHEN and CDR2 SYDVKM. V lost 8 bases and J 2 bases, leaving 19 bases between the germline ends. This CDR3 spans 15 amino acids.

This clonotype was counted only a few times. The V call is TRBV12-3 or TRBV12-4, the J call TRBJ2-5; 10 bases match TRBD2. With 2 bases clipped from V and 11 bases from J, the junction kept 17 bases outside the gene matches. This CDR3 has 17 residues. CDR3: CASSLSGGDSSYNEQYF. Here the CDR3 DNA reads TGTGCCAGCAGTTTAAGCGGGGGGGATAGCTCCTACAATGAGCAGTACTTC.

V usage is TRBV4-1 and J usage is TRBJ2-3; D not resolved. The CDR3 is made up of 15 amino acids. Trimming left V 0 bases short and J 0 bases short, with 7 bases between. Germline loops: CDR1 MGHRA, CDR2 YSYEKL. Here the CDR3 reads CASSQDWLSTDTQYF. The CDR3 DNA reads TGCGCCAGCAGCCAAGATTGGTTAAGCACAGATACGCAGTATTTT.

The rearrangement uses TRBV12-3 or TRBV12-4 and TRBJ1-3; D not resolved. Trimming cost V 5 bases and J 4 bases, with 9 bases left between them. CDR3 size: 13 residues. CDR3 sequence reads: CASSRGMGNTIYF. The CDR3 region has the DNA TGTGCCAGCAGTCGGGGTATGGGAAACACCATATATTTT.

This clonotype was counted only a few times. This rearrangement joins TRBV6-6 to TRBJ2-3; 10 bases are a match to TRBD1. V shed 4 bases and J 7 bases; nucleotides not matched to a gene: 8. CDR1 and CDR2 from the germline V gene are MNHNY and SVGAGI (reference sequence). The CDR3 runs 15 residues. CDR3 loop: CASSSWDRGGHTQYF. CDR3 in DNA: TGTGCCAGCAGTTCATGGGACAGGGGAGGGCATACGCAGTATTTT.

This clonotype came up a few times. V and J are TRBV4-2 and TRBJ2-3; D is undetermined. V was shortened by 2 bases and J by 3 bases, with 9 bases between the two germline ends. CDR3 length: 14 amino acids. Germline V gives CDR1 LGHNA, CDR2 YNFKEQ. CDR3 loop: CASSQQVMTDTQYF. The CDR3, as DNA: TGTGCCAGCAGCCAACAGGTGATGACAGATACGCAGTATTTT.

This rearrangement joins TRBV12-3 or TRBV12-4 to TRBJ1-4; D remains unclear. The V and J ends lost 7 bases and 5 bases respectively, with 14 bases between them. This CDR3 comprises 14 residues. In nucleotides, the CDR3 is TGTGCCAGCATCCCGGGAGAATCAAATGAAAAACTGTTTTTT. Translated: CASIPGESNEKLFF.

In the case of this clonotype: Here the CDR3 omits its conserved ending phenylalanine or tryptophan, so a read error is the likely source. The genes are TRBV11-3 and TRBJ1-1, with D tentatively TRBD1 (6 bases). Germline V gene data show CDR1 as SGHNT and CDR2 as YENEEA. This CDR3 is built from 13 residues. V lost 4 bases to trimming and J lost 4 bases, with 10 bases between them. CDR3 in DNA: TGTGCCAGCAGCTCCCAGGGGACCACTGAAGCTTTCTCT. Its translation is CASSSQGTTEAFS.

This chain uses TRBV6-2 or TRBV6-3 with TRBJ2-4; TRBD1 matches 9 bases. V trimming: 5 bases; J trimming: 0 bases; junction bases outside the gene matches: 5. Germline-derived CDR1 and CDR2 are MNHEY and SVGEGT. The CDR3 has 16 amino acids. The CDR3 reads CASSKDRGLAKNIQYF. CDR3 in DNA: TGTGCCAGCAGTAAGGACAGGGGTTTAGCCAAAAACATTCAGTACTTC.

For the CDR3, the DNA is TGTGCCAGCAGTTTTTCAACTAGCGGGGCCAACAATGAGCAGTTCTTC. It codes for CASSFSTSGANNEQFF. This rearrangement joins TRBV27 to TRBJ2-1; the match to TRBD2 covers 10 bases. Germline CDR1 is MNHEY and CDR2 is SMNVEV (reference sequence). The CDR3 runs 16 residues. V shed 3 bases, J shed 5 bases, and the junction held 7 bases outside the gene matches.

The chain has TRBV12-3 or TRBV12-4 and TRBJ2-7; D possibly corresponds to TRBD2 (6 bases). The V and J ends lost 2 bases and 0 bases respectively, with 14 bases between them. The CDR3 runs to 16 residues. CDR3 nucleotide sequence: TGTGCCAGCAGTTTATGGGGGGTGCCTAGCTCCTACGAGCAGTACTTC. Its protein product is CASSLWGVPSSYEQYF.

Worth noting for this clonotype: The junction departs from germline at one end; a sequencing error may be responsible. The CDR3 here is CACSPPETGGENEQFF. Here the CDR3 DNA reads TGTGCCTGCAGCCCCCCCGAGACAGGGGGTGAAAATGAGCAGTTCTTC. This rearrangement joins TRBV3-1 to TRBJ2-1; TRBD1 matches 9 bases. Looked up from germline, CDR1 is LGHDT and CDR2 is YNNKEL (reference sequence). The CDR3 runs 16 residues.

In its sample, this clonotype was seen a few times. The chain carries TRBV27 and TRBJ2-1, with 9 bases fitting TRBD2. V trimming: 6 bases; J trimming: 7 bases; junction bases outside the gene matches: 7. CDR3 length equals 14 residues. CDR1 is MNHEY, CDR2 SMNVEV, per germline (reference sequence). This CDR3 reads CASRAGGSRNEQFF. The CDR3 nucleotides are TGTGCCAGCAGGGCGGGGGGGTCTCGGAATGAGCAGTTCTTC.

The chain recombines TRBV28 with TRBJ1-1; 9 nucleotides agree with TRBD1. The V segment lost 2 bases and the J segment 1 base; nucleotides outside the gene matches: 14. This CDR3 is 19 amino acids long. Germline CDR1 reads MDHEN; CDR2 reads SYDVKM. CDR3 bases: TGTGCCAGCAGTTTACCCCAGGGATTACAGGGGGCCCAGAACACTGAAGCTTTCTTT. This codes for CASSLPQGLQGAQNTEAFF.